The clone carrying this T cell receptor beta chain was seen more than once but under ten times. Its target is unknown. The sample is drawn from a study of immune heterogeneity within non-small cell lung tumors. The CDR3 spans 14 residues. Germline trimming cut 2 bases from V and 8 bases from J; bases unmatched to any gene: 6. Germline CDR1 is MDHEN and CDR2 is SYDVKM. Findings and caveats of the study: Local T-cell clonality was recorded as moderately but significantly correlated with local tumor mutational burden, with R around 0.34. Alongside site-unique high-frequency clones, identical dominant CDR3 beta clonotypes recurred across tumor sites within a patient.

The authors amplified TCR beta CDR3 by multiplex PCR with 32 V and 13 J primers. TCRdb analysed the multiplex PCR reads with MiXCR anew, one entry per CDR3 protein. The sample has roughly 3,100 distinct CDR3 sequences; about a third are singletons. Template material comprised bulk tumor genomic DNA at about 610 ng per sample. Far-apart biopsies, several per primary tumor, were taken during surgery. Patients had untreated, newly diagnosed non-small cell lung cancer and underwent curative surgery. Material: lung tumor tissue. This chain joins TRBV28 and TRBJ2-1, with TRBD1 identical over 7 bases. This receptor was obtained from a man aged 65-85 years with non-small cell lung cancer. This chain's CDR3 is CASSLPNRGHEQFF. The CDR3, as DNA: TGTGCCAGCAGTTTACCCAACAGGGGTCATGAGCAGTTCTTC. The entire variable domain, with the rest obtained from reference TRBV28 and TRBJ2-1, is as follows: DVKVTQSSRYLVKRTGEKVFLECVQDMDHENMFWYRQDPGLGLRLIYFSYDVKMKEKGDIPEGYSVSREKKERFSLILESASTNQTSMYLCASSLPNRGHEQFFGPGTRLTVL.